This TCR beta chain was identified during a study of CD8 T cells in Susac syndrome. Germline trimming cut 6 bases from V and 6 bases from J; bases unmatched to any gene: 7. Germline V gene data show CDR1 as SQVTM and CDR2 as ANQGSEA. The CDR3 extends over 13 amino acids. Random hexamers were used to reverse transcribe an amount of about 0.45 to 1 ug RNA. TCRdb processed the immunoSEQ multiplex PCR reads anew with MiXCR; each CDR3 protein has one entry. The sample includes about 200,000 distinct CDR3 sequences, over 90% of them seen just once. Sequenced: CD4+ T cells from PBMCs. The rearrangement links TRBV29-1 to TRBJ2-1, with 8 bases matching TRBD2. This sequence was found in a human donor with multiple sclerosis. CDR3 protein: CSVGREAGNEQFF. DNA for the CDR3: TGCAGCGTGGGGCGGGAGGCAGGCAATGAGCAGTTCTTC.